Listed here are 6 T cell receptor beta chains from one sample, sequenced in a study of T cell changes during pregnancy in multiple sclerosis. Sequencing used immunoSEQ multiplex PCR; TCRdb keeps in-frame clones, though not all of them. The sample includes roughly 100,000 clones, roughly nine tenths of them seen just once. This specimen consisted of peripheral blood, obtained after pregnancy. The source of these receptors is a female donor in good health, enrolled as a control in a pregnancy study.

The V gene is TRBV7-9, the J gene TRBJ2-7, with 7 bases identical to TRBD2. The CDR3 consists of 15 residues. The J segment lost 4 bases and the V segment lost 4 bases, leaving 10 bases of the junction unmatched. Germline V gives CDR1 SEHNR, CDR2 FQNEAQ (reference sequence). The CDR3 here is CASSSRGGVAYEQYF. CDR3 sequence (DNA): TGTGCCAGCAGCTCCCGGGGAGGGGTGGCTTACGAGCAGTACTTC.

As DNA, the CDR3 is TGTGCCAGCAGCTTGTGGGGGGCTGAAGCTTTCTTT. Its protein product is CASSLWGAEAFF. This rearrangement joins TRBV5-6 to TRBJ1-1; TRBD1 might be the D (5 bases). The CDR3 is 12 amino acids. Trimming removed 1 base at V and 6 bases at J, with 7 bases between. The germline V gene encodes CDR1 SGHDT and CDR2 YYEEEE.

The V and J genes are TRBV18 and TRBJ2-3; 10 nucleotides line up with TRBD1. Trimming at V came to 2 bases and at J to 5 bases, leaving 7 bases not matched to a gene. Per germline, CDR1 KGHSH and CDR2 LQKENI. This CDR3 has 16 amino acids. CDR3 sequence reads: CASSPMRQGAGDTQYF. In DNA, the CDR3 is TGTGCCAGCTCACCAATGAGACAGGGGGCTGGAGATACGCAGTATTTT.

This sequence joins TRBV11-2 and TRBJ2-7, with 7 bases lining up with TRBD2. The junction had 4 bases not matched to a gene; V was cut back by 5 bases and J by 3 bases. Germline CDR1 is SGHAT and CDR2 is FQNNGV. This CDR3 spans 13 amino acids. CDR3 residues: CASSPGGVYEQYF. The CDR3 DNA follows: TGTGCCAGCAGCCCGGGGGGAGTCTACGAGCAGTACTTC. The variable domain in full, completed from reference TRBV11-2 and TRBJ2-7, reads EAGVAQSPRYKIIEKRQSVAFWCNPISGHATLYWYQQILGQGPKLLIQFQNNGVVDDSQLPKDRFSAERLKGVDSTLKIQPAKLEDSAVYLCASSPGGVYEQYFGPGTRLTVT.

This chain joins TRBV4-2 and TRBJ2-3; TRBD2 might be the D (5 bases). Trimming took 3 bases from V and 3 from J, leaving 10 bases between them. Germline CDR1 LGHNA, CDR2 YNFKEQ. This CDR3 region has 14 residues. CDR3 residues: CASSHEGDTDTQYF. DNA of the CDR3: TGTGCCAGCAGCCACGAGGGAGATACAGATACGCAGTATTTT.

This clone was recorded a few times. The V and J genes are TRBV29-1 and TRBJ1-1, with 7 positions matching TRBD1. Germline CDR1 SQVTM, CDR2 ANQGSEA. V gave up 7 bases and J gave up 14 bases; unmatched junction bases: 16. The CDR3 has 12 amino acids. CDR3 in amino acids: CSGGQALTEWFF. CDR3 coding DNA: TGCAGCGGAGGACAGGCCCTAACCGAGTGGTTCTTT.